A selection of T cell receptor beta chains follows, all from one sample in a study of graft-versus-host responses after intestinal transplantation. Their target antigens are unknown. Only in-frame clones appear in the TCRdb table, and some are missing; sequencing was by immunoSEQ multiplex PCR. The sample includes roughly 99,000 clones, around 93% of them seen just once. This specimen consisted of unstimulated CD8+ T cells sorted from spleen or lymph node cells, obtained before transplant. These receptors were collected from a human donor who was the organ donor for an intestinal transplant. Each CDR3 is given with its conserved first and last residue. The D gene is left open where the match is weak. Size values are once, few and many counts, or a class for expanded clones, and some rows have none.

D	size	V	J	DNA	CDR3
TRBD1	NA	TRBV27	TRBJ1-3	TGTGCCAGCAGTCCCTGGGGGGGGACAGGGGGCGATAGCTCTGGAAACACCATATATTTT	CASSPWGGTGGDSSGNTIYF
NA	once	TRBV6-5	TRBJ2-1	TGTGCCAGCAAATTTCGGCAGGGGCTCAATGAGCAGTTCTTC	CASKFRQGLNEQFF
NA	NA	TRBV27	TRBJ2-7	TGTGCCAGCAGTTTATCGTCAGGGGAGCAGTACTTC	CASSLSSGEQYF
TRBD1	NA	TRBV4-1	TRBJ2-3	TGCGCCAGCAGCCTCCGGGACAGGGACACAGATACGCAGTATTTT	CASSLRDRDTDTQYF
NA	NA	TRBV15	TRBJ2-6	TGTGCCACCAGCAGAGAAGGGAGTGGGGCCAACGTCCTGACTTTC	CATSREGSGANVLTF
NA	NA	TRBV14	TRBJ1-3	TGTGCCAGCAGCCAAGGATGGAGCTCTGGAAACACCATATATTTT	CASSQGWSSGNTIYF
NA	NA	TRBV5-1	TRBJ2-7	TGCGCCAGCAGCTTGCGGGATTACGCCGAGCAGTACTTC	CASSLRDYAEQYF
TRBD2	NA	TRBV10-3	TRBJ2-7	TGTGCCATCAGTGAGTCACCTTTGCGGGAGATAAACAAAGAGCAGTACTTC	CAISESPLREINKEQYF
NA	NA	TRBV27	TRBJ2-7	TGTGCCAGCAGTTTTAAGGCAGGGGATTCCTACGAGCAGTACTTC	CASSFKAGDSYEQYF
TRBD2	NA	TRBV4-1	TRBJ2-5	TGCGCCAGCAGCCAAGCCCTACTAGCGGGAGTGGGGAGGTACCAAGAGACCCAGTACTTC	CASSQALLAGVGRYQETQYF
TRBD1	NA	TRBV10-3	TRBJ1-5	TGTGCCATCAAGGGGGCAGGTTTGGGCCAGCCCCAGCATTTT	CAIKGAGLGQPQHF
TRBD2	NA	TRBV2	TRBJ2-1	TGTGCCAGGCTAGTCGGAGTACCGGGAGGATGGAATGAGCAGTTCTTC	CARLVGVPGGWNEQFF
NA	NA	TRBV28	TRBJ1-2	TGTGCCAGCAGTTTCGTCCGGACAGCGAGGAACTATGGCTACACCTTC	CASSFVRTARNYGYTF
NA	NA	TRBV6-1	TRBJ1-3	TGTGCCAGCAAGTTGGGGGCATTTGGAAACACCATATATTTT	CASKLGAFGNTIYF
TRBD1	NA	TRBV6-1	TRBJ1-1	TGTGCCAGCAGTGAAAGGATGATGGGACAGGGACGCACTGAAGCTTTCTTT	CASSERMMGQGRTEAFF
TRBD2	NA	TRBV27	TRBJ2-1	TGTGCCAGCAGTTTGATCTTTCCGGGACTAGCGGGACCGACTGACAATGAGCAGTTCTTC	CASSLIFPGLAGPTDNEQFF
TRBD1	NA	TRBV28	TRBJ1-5	TGTGCCAGCAGTTTAGACAGGGAGAATCAGCCCCAGCATTTT	CASSLDRENQPQHF
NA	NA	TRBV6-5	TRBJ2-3	TGTGCCAGTTCTACCGGGACTCCCGACACAGATACGCAGTATTTT	CASSTGTPDTDTQYF
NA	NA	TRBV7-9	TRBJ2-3	TGTGCCAGCAGCTTTATGGGAGTCTGGGCAGATACGCAGTATTTT	CASSFMGVWADTQYF
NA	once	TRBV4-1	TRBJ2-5	TGCGCCAGCAGCCAAGTTTCCGGTAAAGAGACCCAGTACTTC	CASSQVSGKETQYF
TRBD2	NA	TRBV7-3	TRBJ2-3	TGTGCCAGCAGCTTACTTAGCGGGAGAAGCACAGATACGCAGTATTTT	CASSLLSGRSTDTQYF
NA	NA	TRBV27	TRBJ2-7	TGTGCCAGCAGGTTTAGCGGCCACTCCTACGAGCAGTACTTC	CASRFSGHSYEQYF